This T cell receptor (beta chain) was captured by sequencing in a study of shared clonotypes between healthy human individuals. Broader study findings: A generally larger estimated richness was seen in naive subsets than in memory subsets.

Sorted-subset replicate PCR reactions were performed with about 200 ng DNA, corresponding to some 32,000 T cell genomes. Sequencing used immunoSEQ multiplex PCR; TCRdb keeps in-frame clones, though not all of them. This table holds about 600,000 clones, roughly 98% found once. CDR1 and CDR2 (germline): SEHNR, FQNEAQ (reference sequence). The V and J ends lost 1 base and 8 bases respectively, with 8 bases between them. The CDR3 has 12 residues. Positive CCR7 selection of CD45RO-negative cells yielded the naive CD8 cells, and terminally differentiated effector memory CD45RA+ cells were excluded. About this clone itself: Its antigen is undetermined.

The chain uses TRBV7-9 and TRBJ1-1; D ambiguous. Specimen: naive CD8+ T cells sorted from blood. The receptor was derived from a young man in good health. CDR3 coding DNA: TGTGCCAGCAGCTTAGTGCCACAAGAAGCTTTCTTT. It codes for CASSLVPQEAFF.